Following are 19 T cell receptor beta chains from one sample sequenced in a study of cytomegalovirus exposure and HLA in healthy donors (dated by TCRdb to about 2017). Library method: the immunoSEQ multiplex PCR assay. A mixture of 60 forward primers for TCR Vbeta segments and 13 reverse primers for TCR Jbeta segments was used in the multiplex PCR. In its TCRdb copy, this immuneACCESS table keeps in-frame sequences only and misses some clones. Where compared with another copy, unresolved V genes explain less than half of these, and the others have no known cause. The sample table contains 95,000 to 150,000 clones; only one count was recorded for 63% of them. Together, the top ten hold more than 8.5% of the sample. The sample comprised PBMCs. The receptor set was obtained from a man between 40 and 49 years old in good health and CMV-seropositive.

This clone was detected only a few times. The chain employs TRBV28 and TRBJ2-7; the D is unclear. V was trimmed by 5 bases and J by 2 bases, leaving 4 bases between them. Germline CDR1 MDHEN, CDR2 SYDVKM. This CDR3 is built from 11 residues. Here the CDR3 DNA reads TGTGCCAGCAGTGAGACCTACGAGCAGTACTTC. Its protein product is CASSETYEQYF.

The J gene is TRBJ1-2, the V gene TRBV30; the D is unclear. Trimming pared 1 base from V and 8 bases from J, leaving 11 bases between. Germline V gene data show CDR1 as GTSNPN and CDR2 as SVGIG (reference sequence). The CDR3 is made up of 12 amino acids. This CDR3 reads CAWSAGVGGYTF. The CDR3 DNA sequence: TGTGCCTGGAGTGCCGGCGTCGGGGGCTACACCTTC.

CDR3 sequence (DNA): TGCGCCAGCAGCCAAGAAGGGACAGGGGCTTACGAGCAGTACTTC. It codes for CASSQEGTGAYEQYF. This chain uses TRBV4-3 with TRBJ2-7; TRBD1 agrees at 10 bases. CDR3 length: 15 residues. The trim removed 0 bases at V and 4 bases at J, leaving 3 bases unmatched. Germline V gene sequence: CDR1 LGHNA, CDR2 YSLEER.

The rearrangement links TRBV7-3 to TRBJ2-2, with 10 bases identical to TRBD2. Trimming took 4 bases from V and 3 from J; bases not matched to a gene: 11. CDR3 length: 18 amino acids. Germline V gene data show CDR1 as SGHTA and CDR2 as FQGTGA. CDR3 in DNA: TGTGCCAGCAGCTCCCAGGGTAGCGGGGGGACGTACACCGGGGAGCTGTTTTTT. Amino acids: CASSSQGSGGTYTGELFF.

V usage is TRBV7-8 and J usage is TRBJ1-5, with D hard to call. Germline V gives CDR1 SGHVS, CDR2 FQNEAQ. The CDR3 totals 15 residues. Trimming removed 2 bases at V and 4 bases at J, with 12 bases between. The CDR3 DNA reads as TGTGCCAGCAGCTTATCTACTTACAGTAATCAGCCCCAGCATTTT. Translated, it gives CASSLSTYSNQPQHF.

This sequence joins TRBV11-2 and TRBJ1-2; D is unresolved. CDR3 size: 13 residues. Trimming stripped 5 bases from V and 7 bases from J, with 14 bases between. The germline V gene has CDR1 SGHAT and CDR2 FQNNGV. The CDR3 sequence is CASSPGGEAGYTF. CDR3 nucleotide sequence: TGTGCCAGCAGCCCCGGCGGGGAGGCTGGCTACACCTTC.

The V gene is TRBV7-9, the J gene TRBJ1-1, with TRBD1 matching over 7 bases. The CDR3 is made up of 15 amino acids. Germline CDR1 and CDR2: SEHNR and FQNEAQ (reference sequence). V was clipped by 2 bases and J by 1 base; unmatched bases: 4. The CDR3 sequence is CASSLRGPANTEAFF. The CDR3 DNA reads TGTGCCAGCAGCTTAAGGGGGCCCGCGAACACTGAAGCTTTCTTT.

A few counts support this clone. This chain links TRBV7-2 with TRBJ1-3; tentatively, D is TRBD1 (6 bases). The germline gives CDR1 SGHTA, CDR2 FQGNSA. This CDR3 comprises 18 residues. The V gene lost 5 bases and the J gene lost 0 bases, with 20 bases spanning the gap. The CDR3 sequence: CASSGGTRGDHSGNTIYF. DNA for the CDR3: TGTGCCAGCAGCGGGGGCACACGGGGTGATCACTCTGGAAACACCATATATTTT.

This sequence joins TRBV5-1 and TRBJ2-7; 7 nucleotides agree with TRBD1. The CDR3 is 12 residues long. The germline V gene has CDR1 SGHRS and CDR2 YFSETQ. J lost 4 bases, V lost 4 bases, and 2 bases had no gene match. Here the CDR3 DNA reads TGCGCCAGCAGCCCGACAGGGTACGAGCAGTACTTC. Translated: CASSPTGYEQYF.

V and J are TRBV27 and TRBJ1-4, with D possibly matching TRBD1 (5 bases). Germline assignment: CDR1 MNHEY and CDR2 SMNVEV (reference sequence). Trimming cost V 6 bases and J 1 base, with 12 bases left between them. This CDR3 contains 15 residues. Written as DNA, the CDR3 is TGTGCCAGCAGGTCGGCAGGGTTAACTAATGAAAAACTGTTTTTT. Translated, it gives CASRSAGLTNEKLFF.

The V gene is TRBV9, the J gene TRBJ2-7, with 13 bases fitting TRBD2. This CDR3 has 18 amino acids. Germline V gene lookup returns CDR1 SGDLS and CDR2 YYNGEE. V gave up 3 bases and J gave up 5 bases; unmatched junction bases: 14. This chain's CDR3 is CASSDGTSGEHRPHEQYF. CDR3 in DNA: TGTGCCAGCAGCGACGGGACTAGCGGGGAACATCGACCCCACGAGCAGTACTTC.

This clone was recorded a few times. As DNA, the CDR3 is TGTGCCAGCAGTTACACAGGGGTTGAAGCTTTCTTT. Translated, it gives CASSYTGVEAFF. V usage is TRBV6-6 and J usage is TRBJ1-1, with 7 bases that match TRBD1. CDR3 length: 12 amino acids. Trimming cost V 2 bases and J 7 bases; bases outside gene matches: 1. Germline V gene data show CDR1 as MNHNY and CDR2 as SVGAGI (reference sequence).

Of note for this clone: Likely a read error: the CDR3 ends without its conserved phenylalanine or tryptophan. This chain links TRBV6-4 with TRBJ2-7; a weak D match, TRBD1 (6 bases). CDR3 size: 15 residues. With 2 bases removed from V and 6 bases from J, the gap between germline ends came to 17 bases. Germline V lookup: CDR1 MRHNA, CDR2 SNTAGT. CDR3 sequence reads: CASSDPIPDSSEQYL. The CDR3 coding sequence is TGTGCCAGCAGTGACCCCATCCCGGACAGTTCCGAGCAGTACCTC.

The CDR3 DNA reads as TGTGCCAGCAGGCCATTATTAGAGGGAGGCTACACCTTC. Protein: CASRPLLEGGYTF. The chain has TRBV2 and TRBJ1-2; D gene ambiguous. Germline values: CDR1 SNHLY, CDR2 FYNNEI. V was trimmed by 6 bases and J by 8 bases, leaving 16 bases between them. CDR3 size: 13 residues. The full variable domain, in which reference TRBV2 and TRBJ1-2 provide the parts outside the CDR3, is EPEVTQTPSHQVTQMGQEVILRCVPISNHLYFYWYRQILGQKVEFLVSFYNNEISEKSEIFDDQFSVERPDGSNFTLKIRSTKLEDSAMYFCASRPLLEGGYTFGSGTRLTVV.

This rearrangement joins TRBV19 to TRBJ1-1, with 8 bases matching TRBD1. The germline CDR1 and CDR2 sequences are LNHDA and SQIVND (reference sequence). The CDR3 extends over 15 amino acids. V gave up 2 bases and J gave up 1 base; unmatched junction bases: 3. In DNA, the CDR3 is TGTGCCAGTAGTATACAGGGGGCGGGGAACACTGAAGCTTTCTTT. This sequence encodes CASSIQGAGNTEAFF.

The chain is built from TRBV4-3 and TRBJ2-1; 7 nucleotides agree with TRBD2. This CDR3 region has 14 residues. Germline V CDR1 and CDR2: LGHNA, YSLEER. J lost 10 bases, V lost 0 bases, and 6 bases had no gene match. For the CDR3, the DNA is TGCGCCAGCAGCCAAGATCGGGGACTACCGGAGCAGTTCTTC. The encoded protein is CASSQDRGLPEQFF.

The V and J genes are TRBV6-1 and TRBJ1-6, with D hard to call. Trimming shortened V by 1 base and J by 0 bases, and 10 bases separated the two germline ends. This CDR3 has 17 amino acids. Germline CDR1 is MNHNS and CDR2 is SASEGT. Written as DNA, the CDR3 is TGTGCCAGCAGTGAAGGTCCAGTTTACTCCTATAATTCACCCCTCCACTTT. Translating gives CASSEGPVYSYNSPLHF.

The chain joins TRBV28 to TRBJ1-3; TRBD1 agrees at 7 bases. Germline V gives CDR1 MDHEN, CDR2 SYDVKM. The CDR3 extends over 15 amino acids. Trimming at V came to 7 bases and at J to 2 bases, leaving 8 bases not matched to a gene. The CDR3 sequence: CASTPGDRAGNTIYF. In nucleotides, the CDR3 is TGTGCCAGCACCCCGGGAGACAGGGCTGGAAACACCATATATTTT.

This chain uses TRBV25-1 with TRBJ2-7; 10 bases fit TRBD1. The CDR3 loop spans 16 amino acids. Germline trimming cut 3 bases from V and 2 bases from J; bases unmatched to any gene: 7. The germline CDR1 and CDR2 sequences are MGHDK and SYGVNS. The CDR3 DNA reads TGTGCCAGCAGTGAGGCCGGGACAGGGGTCCCCTACGAGCAGTACTTC. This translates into CASSEAGTGVPYEQYF.